The entry below describes one T cell receptor (beta chain). Its matching antigen is unknown. This specimen belongs to a study of shared clonotypes between healthy human individuals. V lost 6 bases and J lost 3, with 12 bases in between. CDR3 size: 14 residues. The germline V gene has CDR1 MGHDK and CDR2 SYGVNS. Replicate PCRs for sorted subsets used approximately 190 ng DNA; this equaled 25,000 to 30,000 T cell genomes. The protocol was immunoSEQ multiplex PCR, while the TCRdb copy is restricted to in-frame clones and leaves out a portion. Of millions of clones detected, around 95% appear once; the ten largest clones hold about 0.13%. Overall study results and limits: Shared across four donors were 4% to 5% of the naive CD4 clonotypes.

The chain couples TRBV25-1 to TRBJ1-5; a weak D match, TRBD1 (5 bases). This TCR was recovered from a young man in good health. The sequencing sample was made of naive CD4+ T cells sorted from blood. As to subset: CD45RA+ positively selected. In DNA form, the CDR3 reads TGTGCCAGCAGCGGGGGATCCCTCAATCAGCCCCAGCATTTT. As protein: CASSGGSLNQPQHF. Variable domain in full (rest from reference TRBV25-1 and TRBJ1-5): EADIYQTPRYLVIGTGKKITLECSQTMGHDKMYWYQQDPGMELHLIHYSYGVNSTEKGDLSSESTVSRIRTEHFPLTLESARPSHTSQYLCASSGGSLNQPQHFGDGTRLSIL.